This T cell receptor (beta chain) was recovered during a study of high-grade serous ovarian cancer treatment subgroups. Study information: Samples averaged around 14,000 reads and approximately 7,000 unique TCR beta rearrangements. General study points: Different patients shared almost no repertoire; same-patient tumors shared about 0.1 to 0.79. Clonal relatedness tracked neoantigen level, and by trend copy number and mutation load. Only CDR3 was analyzed; CDR1 and CDR2 were not.

This table comes from immunoSEQ multiplex PCR, and its TCRdb copy is limited to in-frame clones, with some not included. The table lists about 5,000 clones, roughly 69% of them singletons. This clone was observed a few times. What it recognizes is unknown. Tumor samples were obtained before definitive surgery or chemotherapy. After removal of 6 bases from V and 1 base from J, the junction contained 13 bases not matched to a gene. From germline, CDR1 is SNHLY and CDR2 FYNNEI. The CDR3 contains 18 residues. Sequencing was carried out using tumor tissue. V and J are TRBV2 and TRBJ1-1; 11 bases map to TRBD1. This TCR derives from a human donor with high-grade serous ovarian cancer. The CDR3 bases are TGTGCCAGCAGGGGGTTTATTTTGGACAGGGGGCCGAACACTGAAGCTTTCTTT. It translates to CASRGFILDRGPNTEAFF.